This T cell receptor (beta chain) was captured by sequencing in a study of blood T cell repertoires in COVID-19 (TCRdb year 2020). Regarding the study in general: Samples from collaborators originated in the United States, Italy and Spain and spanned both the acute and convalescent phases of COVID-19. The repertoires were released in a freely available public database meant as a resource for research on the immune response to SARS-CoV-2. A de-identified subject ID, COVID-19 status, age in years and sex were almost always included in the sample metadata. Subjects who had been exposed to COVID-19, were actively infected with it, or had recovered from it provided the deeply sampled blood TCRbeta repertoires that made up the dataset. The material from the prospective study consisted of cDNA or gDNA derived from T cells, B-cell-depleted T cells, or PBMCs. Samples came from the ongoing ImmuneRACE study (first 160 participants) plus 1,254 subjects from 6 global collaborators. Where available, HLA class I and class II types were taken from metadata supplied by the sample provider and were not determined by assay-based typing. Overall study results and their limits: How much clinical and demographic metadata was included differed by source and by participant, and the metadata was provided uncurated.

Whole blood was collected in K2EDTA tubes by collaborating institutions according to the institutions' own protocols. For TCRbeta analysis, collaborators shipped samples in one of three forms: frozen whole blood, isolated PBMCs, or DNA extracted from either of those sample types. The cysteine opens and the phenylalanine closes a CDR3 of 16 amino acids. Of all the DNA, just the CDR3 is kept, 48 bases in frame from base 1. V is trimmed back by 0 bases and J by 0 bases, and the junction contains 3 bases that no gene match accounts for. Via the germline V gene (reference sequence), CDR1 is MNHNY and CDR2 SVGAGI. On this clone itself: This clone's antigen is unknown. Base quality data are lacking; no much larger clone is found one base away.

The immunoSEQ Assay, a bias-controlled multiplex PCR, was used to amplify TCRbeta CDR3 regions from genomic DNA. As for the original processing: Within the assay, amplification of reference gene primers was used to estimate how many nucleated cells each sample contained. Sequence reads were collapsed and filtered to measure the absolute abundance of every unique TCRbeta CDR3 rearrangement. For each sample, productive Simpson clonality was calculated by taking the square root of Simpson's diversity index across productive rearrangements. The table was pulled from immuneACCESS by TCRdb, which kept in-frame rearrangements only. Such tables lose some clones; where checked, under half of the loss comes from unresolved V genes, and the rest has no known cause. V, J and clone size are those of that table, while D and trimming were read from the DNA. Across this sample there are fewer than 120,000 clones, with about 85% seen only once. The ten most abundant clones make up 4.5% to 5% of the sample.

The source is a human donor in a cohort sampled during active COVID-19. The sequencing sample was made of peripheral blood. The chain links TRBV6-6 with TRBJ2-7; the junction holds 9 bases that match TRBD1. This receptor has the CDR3 CASSYSDRGHSYEQYF. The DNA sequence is TGTGCCAGCAGTTACTCGGACAGGGGCCACTCCTACGAGCAGTACTTC.